This T cell receptor (beta chain) was captured by sequencing in a study of blood T cell repertoires in COVID-19. Study-wide context: Acute and convalescent COVID-19 specimens originated in the United States, Italy and Spain. Sources were T cells, B-cell-depleted T cells, or PBMCs; the material itself was cDNA or gDNA.

Germline lookup yields CDR1 SGHAT and CDR2 FQNNGV. The trim removed 5 bases at V and 3 bases at J, leaving 6 bases unmatched. CDR3 length equals 14 residues. In the authors' workflow: Estimation of nucleated cell counts was performed using reference gene primer amplification. TCRdb's table, derived via immunoSEQ multiplex PCR, lists solely in-frame clones and lacks some. The DNA was the basis for D and trimming; V, J and clone size are from that table. The table lists roughly 250,000 clones, around four fifths of them singletons. This clonotype was sampled from an older woman with active or convalescent COVID-19. The V call is TRBV11-2, the J call TRBJ2-7; 8 bases line up with TRBD1. Material: peripheral blood. The CDR3 coding sequence is TGTGCCAGCAGCATAGGACAGGGTTTCTACGAGCAGTACGTC. It codes for CASSIGQGFYEQYV.